The next 10 T cell receptor beta chains were all read from a single sample in a study of graft-versus-host responses after intestinal transplantation. Assay used: immunoSEQ multiplex PCR; TCRdb lists only in-frame clones, some missing. This sample has some 40,000 clones, with roughly nine tenths found just once. The specimen comprised PBMCs, sampled 300 to 320 days after intestinal transplant. These receptors all come from a human patient who received an intestinal transplant, so some T cells may come from the graft donor.

V gene TRBV28 combines with J gene TRBJ2-5; D is unclear. CDR1 MDHEN and CDR2 SYDVKM come from the germline V gene. The CDR3 is 15 amino acids. Trimming took off 2 bases at V and 1 base at J, with 11 bases between the two ends. The CDR3 DNA sequence: TGTGCCAGCAGTTTAGGGGTAAGCAGCCAAGAGACCCAGTACTTC. Amino acid sequence: CASSLGVSSQETQYF.

The V call is TRBV9, the J call TRBJ2-5, with TRBD1 matching over 8 bases. Per germline, CDR1 SGDLS and CDR2 YYNGEE. The junction had 8 bases not matched to a gene; V was cut back by 0 bases and J by 4 bases. There are 16 residues in the CDR3. CDR3 sequence: CASSVGPGGAGETQYF. CDR3 in DNA: TGTGCCAGCAGCGTAGGGCCAGGGGGCGCGGGAGAGACCCAGTACTTC.

The chain recombines TRBV10-1 with TRBJ2-3; TRBD2 matches 10 bases. V shed 6 bases and J 0 bases; nucleotides not matched to a gene: 9. Germline V lookup: CDR1 WNHNN, CDR2 SYGVQD (reference sequence). The CDR3 runs to 17 residues. The CDR3 nucleotides are TGCGCCAGCAGCGAAGCGGGAGGGCCATCTAGCACAGATACGCAGTATTTT. This gives the protein CASSEAGGPSSTDTQYF.

This sequence joins TRBV28 and TRBJ2-7, with 11 bases lining up with TRBD1. Germline V gene sequence: CDR1 MDHEN, CDR2 SYDVKM. This CDR3 spans 16 amino acids. V lost 0 bases and J lost 5; bases outside the gene matches: 6. CDR3 region: CASSLWAGTGGDEQYF. CDR3 sequence (DNA): TGTGCCAGCAGTTTATGGGCCGGGACAGGGGGAGACGAGCAGTACTTC.

In DNA, the CDR3 is TGTGCCAGCCTGGAGGGCAGCCTCTATGGCTACACCTTC. As protein: CASLEGSLYGYTF. The rearrangement uses TRBV2 and TRBJ1-2; no reliable D call. The CDR3 sequence is 13 residues long. Germline values: CDR1 SNHLY, CDR2 FYNNEI. V lost 8 bases, J lost 4 bases, and 14 bases lay in between.

The CDR3 sequence is CASSYPDRQSYEQYF. The CDR3 DNA is TGTGCCAGCAGCTACCCGGACAGGCAGTCCTACGAGCAGTACTTC. V is TRBV7-8 and J is TRBJ2-7, with 7 nucleotides matching TRBD1. CDR3 length: 15 residues. The V gene's germline CDR1 is SGHVS and CDR2 FQNEAQ. The J segment lost 1 base and the V segment lost 4 bases, leaving 7 bases of the junction unmatched.

Note on this clone: Other DNA sequences in this specimen translate into the identical CDR3. This chain links TRBV7-2 with TRBJ1-4, with TRBD1 identical over 10 bases. Trimming removed 3 bases from V and 8 bases from J; junction bases left unmatched: 9. The length of the CDR3 is 16 residues. Germline lookup yields CDR1 SGHTA and CDR2 FQGNSA. The CDR3 loop reads CASSFATGGLGEKLFF. CDR3 DNA sequence: TGTGCCAGCAGCTTTGCGACAGGGGGCTTGGGGGAAAAACTGTTTTTT.

The J gene is TRBJ2-1, the V gene TRBV7-3; the D gene is possibly TRBD2 (6 bases). Germline values: CDR1 SGHTA, CDR2 FQGTGA. Trimming took off 6 bases at V and 4 bases at J, with 13 bases between the two ends. The CDR3 is 14 amino acids. CDR3 DNA: TGTGCCAGCAGTCTCCTAGCGACATACAATGAGCAGTTCTTC. It translates to CASSLLATYNEQFF.

The chain combines TRBV7-3 with TRBJ2-1, with 11 bases lining up with TRBD2. The CDR3 extends over 17 amino acids. The J segment lost 4 bases and the V segment lost 5 bases, leaving 10 bases of the junction unmatched. Germline V gene lookup returns CDR1 SGHTA and CDR2 FQGTGA. The CDR3 DNA is TGTGCCAGCAGCGCGACTAGCGGGAATGGGGGATACAATGAGCAGTTCTTC. Its translation is CASSATSGNGGYNEQFF.

The V and J genes are TRBV6-6 and TRBJ2-7; D remains ambiguous. With 0 bases removed from V and 5 bases from J, the gap between germline ends came to 2 bases. The CDR3 totals 11 residues. CDR1 is MNHNY and CDR2 is SVGAGI in the germline V gene (reference sequence). The DNA of the CDR3 is TGTGCCAGCAGTTACTCGAACGAGCAGTACTTC. It yields the protein CASSYSNEQYF.